One and the same sample provided the 5 T cell receptor beta chains below, sequenced in a study of OX40 agonist ivuxolimab in advanced cancers. Libraries were prepared by immunoSEQ multiplex PCR; TCRdb keeps only in-frame clonotypes and omits some of them. The sample has around 94,000 clones, around 91% seen once. The specimen was CD4+ or CD8+ T cells sorted from blood, collected in a trial of the OX40 agonist ivuxolimab. All receptors derive from an adult with an advanced solid tumor such as melanoma, head and neck, liver or kidney cancer.

This chain uses TRBV6-1 with TRBJ2-5, with D perhaps matching TRBD2 (6 bases). The V and J ends lost 6 bases and 5 bases respectively, with 10 bases between them. Germline loops: CDR1 MNHNS, CDR2 SASEGT. The CDR3 extends over 12 amino acids. CDR3 region: CASSGRWETQYF. DNA of the CDR3: TGTGCCAGCAGCGGGAGATGGGAGACCCAGTACTTC.

The chain joins TRBV7-6 to TRBJ1-5, with a weak D call TRBD1 (5 bases). Germline-derived CDR1 and CDR2 are SGHVS and FNYEAQ. This CDR3 contains 16 residues. V lost 0 bases, J lost 6 bases, and 15 bases lay in between. CDR3 bases: TGTGCCAGCAGCTTAGCGGTGGGAGGGGTGGCTCAGCCCCAGCATTTT. Translating it yields CASSLAVGGVAQPQHF.

CDR3 in amino acids: CASSRGGQYYEQYF. CDR3 nucleotides: TGTGCCAGCAGCCGCGGGGGACAGTATTACGAGCAGTACTTC. This rearrangement joins TRBV7-9 to TRBJ2-7; D could derive from TRBD1 or TRBD2 (7 bases each). CDR1 SEHNR and CDR2 FQNEAQ come from the germline V gene (reference sequence). V shed 5 bases and J shed 4 bases, with 15 bases lying between them. The CDR3 loop spans 14 amino acids.

The chain recombines TRBV7-2 with TRBJ2-7; D remains unclear. The germline gives CDR1 SGHTA, CDR2 FQGNSA. CDR3 length: 12 residues. Between the trimmed V and J ends, which lost 6 bases and 4 bases, there was a span of 10 bases. The CDR3 DNA is TGTGCCAGCAGTCCTTGGAGTTACGAGCAGTACTTC. It specifies CASSPWSYEQYF. The full variable domain, completed using reference TRBV7-2 and TRBJ2-7, is GAGVSQSPSNKVTEKGKDVELRCDPISGHTALYWYRQSLGQGLEFLIYFQGNSAPDKSGLPSDRFSAERTGGSVSTLTIQRTQQEDSAVYLCASSPWSYEQYFGPGTRLTVT.

The CDR3 region is CASSLQQGANEQFF. In DNA, the CDR3 is TGCGCCAGCAGCTTGCAACAGGGGGCGAATGAGCAGTTCTTC. V is TRBV5-1 and J is TRBJ2-1; 9 bases fit TRBD1. This CDR3 region has 14 residues. With 1 base clipped from V and 7 bases from J, the junction kept 3 bases outside the gene matches. Germline loops: CDR1 SGHRS, CDR2 YFSETQ.